The 30 T cell receptor beta chains below all came from one sample that was sequenced in a study of T cells in women clearing cervical HPV infection. Libraries were prepared by immunoSEQ multiplex PCR; TCRdb keeps only in-frame clonotypes and omits some of them. The sample totals 25,000 to 35,000 clones. Sample: blood buffy coat. The receptors were gathered from a woman between 18 and 70 years old with a cervical HPV16 infection that either progressed to CIN3+ or cleared (not recorded which).

A note on this clone: The DNA ends 3 residues before the CDR3 does, and the rest of the CDR3 is filled in from the germline J gene. V usage is TRBV6-2 or TRBV6-3 and J usage is TRBJ2-2; tentatively, D is TRBD1 (5 bases). CDR3 length: 14 amino acids. Looked up from germline, CDR1 is MNHEY and CDR2 is SVGEGT. The CDR3 reads CASTSPSGANVLFF. CDR3 DNA, as far as it was read: TGTGCCAGCACATCACCATCTGGGGCCAACGTG.

About this clone itself: The read terminates 3 residues ahead of where the CDR3 ends, so the germline J gene completes it. J is TRBJ1-5 and V is TRBV7-9, with 8 bases matching TRBD1. The CDR3 sequence is 15 residues long. Germline trimming cut 4 bases from V and 5 bases from J; bases unmatched to any gene: 7. Looked up from germline, CDR1 is SEHNR and CDR2 is FQNEAQ (reference sequence). The CDR3 loop is CASSSTGVGDQPQHF. The covered CDR3 bases are TGTGCCAGCAGCTCGACAGGGGTTGGGGATCAGCCC.

Regarding this clone: The CDR3 is cut off 3 residues early in the read; its end comes from the germline J gene. This chain joins TRBV14 and TRBJ1-2, with D unresolved. The CDR3 runs to 14 residues. V was pared by 4 bases and J by 4 bases, with 13 bases between. Germline lookup yields CDR1 SGHDN and CDR2 FVKESK. Partial CDR3 DNA: TGTGCCAGCAGCCCAACGCTGTCTAGCTATGGC. It specifies CASSPTLSSYG. The CDR3 in full is CASSPTLSSYGYTF.

About this clone: Read data end 3 residues before the CDR3 end; the end is taken from the germline J gene. The chain carries TRBV5-6 and TRBJ1-1; D might be TRBD1 (5 bases). Germline loops: CDR1 SGHDT, CDR2 YYEEEE. The length of the CDR3 is 15 residues. V lost 0 bases, J lost 1 base, and 10 bases lay in between. This chain's CDR3 is CASSLVTTGNTEAFF. The part of the CDR3 DNA that was read is TGTGCCAGCAGCTTGGTAACTACAGGGAACACTGAA.

As for this clone: Germline is not matched at one junction end, which may reflect a read error. CDR3 DNA, as far as it was read: TGTGCCTGCAGTGACATGTCCTACGAG. Translating it yields CACSDMSYE. The complete CDR3 sequence is CACSDMSYEQYF. This rearrangement joins TRBV30 to TRBJ2-7; no clear D. The CDR3 end is not reached by the read, which stops 3 residues before it; the germline J gene fills it in. Germline V gene data show CDR1 as GTSNPN and CDR2 as SVGIG (reference sequence). The CDR3 runs to 12 residues.

About this clone itself: Sequencing ends 3 residues short of the CDR3 end; the germline J gene provides the rest. The genes are TRBV29-1 and TRBJ2-7; the D is unclear. Germline V gives CDR1 SQVTM, CDR2 ANQGSEA. Trimming removed 5 bases at V and 5 bases at J, with 7 bases between. This CDR3 contains 10 residues. The CDR3: CSVSQNEQYF. The part of the CDR3 DNA that was read is TGCAGCGTTTCCCAGAACGAG.

Details on this clone: The CDR3 is cut off 3 residues early in the read; its end comes from the germline J gene. The V call is TRBV5-6, the J call TRBJ1-2; D might be TRBD1 (6 bases). The length of the CDR3 is 14 residues. The germline gives CDR1 SGHDT, CDR2 YYEEEE. The CDR3 sequence: CASSLDFTGSGYTF. CDR3 bases read: TGTGCCAGCAGCCTTGACTTCACAGGGTCGGGC.

As concerns this clone: The read falls 3 residues short of the CDR3 end, and the missing part is taken from the germline J gene. The chain links TRBV7-9 to TRBJ2-7, with 10 bases fitting TRBD2. J gave up 5 bases and V 7 bases, and 8 bases lay outside the gene matches. The CDR3 sequence is 14 residues long. Germline V gene sequence: CDR1 SEHNR, CDR2 FQNEAQ (reference sequence). CDR3 amino acids: CASIELAGKNEQYF. CDR3 DNA (partial): TGTGCCAGCATCGAACTAGCGGGAAAAAACGAG.

This CDR3 is CASSLTGGGTEAFF. The part of the CDR3 DNA that was read is TGCGCCAGCAGCTTAACAGGGGGCGGGACTGAA. The rearrangement joins TRBV5-1 to TRBJ1-1; 9 bases agree with TRBD1. With the read ending 3 residues before the CDR3 end, the germline J gene is used to fill in that end. The trim removed 2 bases at V and 5 bases at J, leaving 4 bases unmatched. This CDR3 is built from 14 residues. Germline-derived CDR1 and CDR2 are SGHRS and YFSETQ.

As to this clone: The observed sequence ends 3 residues before the CDR3 terminus, with the missing tail filled in from the germline J gene. The genes are TRBV30 and TRBJ2-2, with 7 positions matching TRBD1. The CDR3 loop spans 15 amino acids. Germline V gives CDR1 GTSNPN, CDR2 SVGIG (reference sequence). J was trimmed by 0 bases and V by 5 bases; bases with no gene match: 6. The CDR3 loop reads CAWDPTGSNTGELFF. Incomplete CDR3 DNA: TGTGCCTGGGACCCGACAGGGTCGAACACCGGGGAG.

In regard to this clone: The CDR3 is cut off 3 residues early in the read; its end comes from the germline J gene. The rearrangement uses TRBV7-8 and TRBJ1-5; D is unclear. Germline-derived CDR1 and CDR2 are SGHVS and FQNEAQ. The V gene lost 5 bases and the J gene lost 2 bases, with 16 bases spanning the gap. The CDR3 consists of 16 residues. The CDR3 DNA, read in part, is TGTGCCAGCAGCCCCCCGAGGGCCATGGGCAATCAGCCC. The encoded protein is CASSPPRAMGNQP. The CDR3 in its entirety is CASSPPRAMGNQPQHF.

As regards this clone: The read gets to within 3 residues of the CDR3 end, and the germline J gene fills in the rest. V gene TRBV20-1 combines with J gene TRBJ2-5, with a tentative D call TRBD1 (5 bases). V was cut by 3 bases and J by 4 bases, with 6 bases left in between. Germline V gene sequence: CDR1 DFQATT, CDR2 SNEGSKA (reference sequence). CDR3 size: 11 residues. CDR3 in amino acids: CSASDRETQYF. The covered CDR3 bases are TGCAGTGCTAGTGACAGAGAGACC.

A word on this clone: With the read ending 3 residues before the CDR3 end, the germline J gene is used to fill in that end. The genes are TRBV18 and TRBJ2-1; 7 bases are a match to TRBD1. Germline V CDR1 and CDR2: KGHSH, LQKENI. V gave up 2 bases and J gave up 6 bases; unmatched junction bases: 4. CDR3 length: 14 residues. The CDR3 protein is CASSPWTGANEQFF. Partial CDR3 DNA: TGTGCCAGCTCACCATGGACAGGCGCCAATGAG.

Details on this clone: The observed sequence ends 3 residues before the CDR3 terminus, with the missing tail filled in from the germline J gene. This rearrangement joins TRBV24-1 to TRBJ2-1, with 7 bases aligning to TRBD2. The germline gives CDR1 KGHDR, CDR2 SFDVKD. With 0 bases clipped from V and 3 bases from J, the junction kept 1 base outside the gene matches. The length of the CDR3 is 15 residues. Partial CDR3 DNA: TGTGCCACCAGTGATTTGGGACTAGGCTACAATGAG. As protein: CATSDLGLGYNE. The CDR3 as a whole reads CATSDLGLGYNEQFF.

The CDR3 is CASSLGGGGDTQYF. CDR3 bases read: TGTGCCAGCAGCTTAGGGGGGGGCGGGGATACG. The chain employs TRBV7-2 and TRBJ2-3, with a possible D match to TRBD2 (7 bases). The CDR3 is cut off 3 residues early in the read; its end comes from the germline J gene. Trimming left V 1 base short and J 6 bases short, with 11 bases between. Germline CDR1 and CDR2: SGHTA and FQGNSA. The CDR3 has 14 amino acids.

With respect to this clone: The CDR3 end lies 3 residues beyond the end of the read and is filled in from the germline J gene. The V call is TRBV5-1, the J call TRBJ1-2; D perhaps matches TRBD1 (5 bases). This CDR3 region has 14 residues. The germline CDR1 and CDR2 sequences are SGHRS and YFSETQ. The ends were cut back, 2 bases at V and 7 bases at J, with 15 bases in the middle. The CDR3 DNA, read in part, is TGCGCCAGCAGCTTAGGAGGGGAAAACGGTGGC. Translation gives CASSLGGENGG. The full CDR3 sequence reads CASSLGGENGGYTF.

A remark on this clone: The read halts 3 residues ahead of the CDR3 end, with the missing end drawn from the germline J gene. V usage is TRBV4-1 and J usage is TRBJ1-6, with D tentatively TRBD1 (6 bases). Per the germline V gene, CDR1 is MGHRA and CDR2 is YSYEKL. The CDR3 length is 16 residues. The ends were cut back, 1 base at V and 5 bases at J, with 12 bases in the middle. Incomplete CDR3 DNA: TGCGCCAGCAGCCAAGCGGAGGGGGTACATAATTCACCC. It codes for CASSQAEGVHNSP. The entire CDR3 protein reads CASSQAEGVHNSPLHF.

Turning to this clone: The read ends 3 residues early relative to the CDR3; the germline J gene fills the gap. At the DNA level, this CDR3 is encoded by other sequences in the same sample as well. The chain uses TRBV18 and TRBJ1-3; D is ambiguous. Trimming cost V 6 bases and J 4 bases, with 19 bases left between them. The V gene's germline CDR1 is KGHSH and CDR2 LQKENI. CDR3 length equals 16 residues. The CDR3 here is CASSPRNGDQGNTIYF. The CDR3 DNA, read in part, is TGTGCCAGCTCGCCAAGGAACGGGGATCAGGGAAACACC.

With respect to this clone: The read halts 3 residues ahead of the CDR3 end, with the missing end drawn from the germline J gene. V gene TRBV20-1 combines with J gene TRBJ2-2; D is possibly TRBD1 (6 bases). The CDR3 is 17 residues long. Trimming took 1 base from V and 5 from J, leaving 20 bases between them. Germline loops: CDR1 DFQATT, CDR2 SNEGSKA (reference sequence). CDR3 loop: CSARAPTHRALTGELFF. The covered CDR3 bases are TGCAGTGCTAGAGCTCCCACACACAGGGCCCTGACCGGGGAG.

With regard to this clone: Coverage ceases 3 residues before the CDR3 finishes, and the germline J gene fills in the end. This chain links TRBV10-1 with TRBJ2-1; 10 bases agree with TRBD2. This CDR3 is built from 14 residues. Per germline, CDR1 WNHNN and CDR2 SYGVQD (reference sequence). Trimming took 7 bases from V and 9 from J; bases not matched to a gene: 9. CDR3 region: CASNRAGGPGEQFF. Incomplete CDR3 DNA: TGCGCCAGCAACCGAGCGGGAGGGCCAGGTGAG.

A word on this clone: The sequenced fragment ends 3 residues before the CDR3 boundary, so the rest is inferred from the germline J gene. The rearrangement uses TRBV7-2 and TRBJ2-2, with 7 bases aligning to TRBD1. This CDR3 contains 13 residues. The V and J ends lost 5 bases and 6 bases, in that order; junction bases with no gene match: 3. Looked up from germline, CDR1 is SGHTA and CDR2 is FQGNSA. This CDR3 reads CASSRQGPGELFF. The CDR3 bases that were read are TGTGCCAGCAGCCGACAGGGCCCCGGGGAG.

As regards this clone: Relative to the germline gene, one junction end is altered; a read error may explain this. The read finishes 3 residues shy of the CDR3 end, and the germline J gene is used to complete it. The chain uses TRBV7-3 and TRBJ2-1; 8 bases align to TRBD1. The CDR3 contains 16 residues. Germline V gene lookup returns CDR1 SGHTA and CDR2 FQGTGA. The CDR3 here is CASSLIPGGRYNEQFF. The part of the CDR3 DNA that was read is TGTGCCAGCAGTTTAATCCCAGGGGGCAGGTACAATGAG.

Worth noting for this clone: The sequence runs out 3 residues before the end of the CDR3; the remainder is reconstructed from the germline J gene. The chain joins TRBV27 to TRBJ2-7, with D possibly TRBD1 on 6 matching bases. With 6 bases removed from V and 5 bases from J, the gap between germline ends came to 17 bases. The germline CDR1 and CDR2 sequences are MNHEY and SMNVEV (reference sequence). This CDR3 is built from 14 residues. The CDR3 here is CASRPLDSLNEQYF. The part of the CDR3 DNA that was read is TGTGCCAGCAGGCCGTTGGACAGTTTAAACGAG.

In regard to this clone: With the read ending 3 residues before the CDR3 end, the germline J gene is used to fill in that end. The chain carries TRBV6-2 or TRBV6-3 and TRBJ1-5; D possibly corresponds to TRBD1 (6 bases). Germline-derived CDR1 and CDR2 are MNHEY and SVGEGT. The CDR3 consists of 14 residues. V shed 5 bases and J shed 7 bases, with 15 bases lying between them. CDR3 DNA (partial): TGTGCCAGCAGTCAGGACAGTTCATACCAGCCC. Translating gives CASSQDSSYQP. The entire CDR3 reads CASSQDSSYQPQHF.

Note on this clone: The missing CDR3 end, 3 residues past where the read stops, is filled in from the germline J gene. The rearrangement uses TRBV4-1 and TRBJ2-5; D not resolved. Germline loops: CDR1 MGHRA, CDR2 YSYEKL. V was cut by 1 base and J by 4 bases, with 19 bases left in between. This CDR3 region has 17 residues. CDR3 region: CASSQGHLDLDIETQYF. The DNA read from the CDR3 is TGCGCCAGCAGCCAAGGACATTTAGATCTGGATATAGAGACC.

About this clone: The read ends 3 residues before the CDR3 terminus; that terminus is restored from the germline J gene. The chain employs TRBV20-1 and TRBJ2-3, with TRBD1 matching 7 bases. This CDR3 is built from 14 residues. V shed 5 bases, J shed 2 bases, and the junction held 7 bases outside the gene matches. Germline CDR1 is DFQATT and CDR2 is SNEGSKA (reference sequence). CDR3 amino acids: CSAQGQLITDTQYF. CDR3 bases read: TGCAGTGCTCAGGGACAGCTAATCACAGATACG.

A remark on this clone: Read sequence stops 3 residues before the CDR3 end, and the germline J gene provides the missing end. The J gene is TRBJ1-1, the V gene TRBV19; 7 bases are shared with TRBD1. V trimming: 5 bases; J trimming: 5 bases; junction bases outside the gene matches: 5. The germline gives CDR1 LNHDA, CDR2 SQIVND (reference sequence). The CDR3 extends over 13 amino acids. Here the CDR3 reads CASSEDRETEAFF. CDR3 bases read: TGTGCCAGTAGTGAAGACAGGGAAACTGAA.

Regarding this clone: The read stops 3 residues short of the end of the CDR3; the missing end is completed from the germline J gene. The chain is built from TRBV29-1 and TRBJ2-3; D is tentatively TRBD1 or TRBD2 (5 bases each). CDR1 is SQVTM and CDR2 is ANQGSEA in the germline V gene. Trimming pared 1 base from V and 0 bases from J, leaving 11 bases between. This CDR3 comprises 15 residues. The part of the CDR3 DNA that was read is TGCAGCGTTGAAGGAGGGGCAGCTAGCACAGATACG. Translating gives CSVEGGAASTDT. The whole CDR3 sequence reads CSVEGGAASTDTQYF.

A word on this clone: The read stops 3 residues short of the end of the CDR3; the missing end is completed from the germline J gene. The chain joins TRBV4-2 to TRBJ2-2; a weak D match, TRBD1 (6 bases). The CDR3 length is 15 residues. Germline CDR1 LGHNA, CDR2 YNFKEQ. V shed 6 bases and J shed 3 bases, with 14 bases lying between them. The CDR3 is CASSHTGLYTGELFF. The DNA read from the CDR3 is TGTGCCAGCAGTCATACAGGGCTATACACCGGGGAG.

Points on this clone: The read finishes 3 residues shy of the CDR3 end, and the germline J gene is used to complete it. This rearrangement joins TRBV19 to TRBJ2-1; 9 bases fit TRBD1. The germline gives CDR1 LNHDA, CDR2 SQIVND (reference sequence). The CDR3 consists of 14 residues. Losses at the gene ends were 4 bases for V and 6 bases for J; bases not matched to a gene: 4. The sequenced CDR3 bases are TGTGCCAGTAGTAAAGGGACAGGGAGCAATGAG. Translation gives CASSKGTGSNE. The CDR3 reads in full as CASSKGTGSNEQFF.